The 14 T cell receptor beta chains given below trace back to one sample, sequenced in a study of cytotoxic CD8 clonotypes in ibrutinib-treated CLL. The protocol was immunoSEQ multiplex PCR, while the TCRdb copy is restricted to in-frame clones and leaves out a portion. Of roughly 220,000 clones in the sample, 70% were seen once. Material: PBMCs, obtained after 12 months of ibrutinib treatment. These TCRs come from a human donor with chronic lymphocytic leukemia.

This CDR3 reads CASSQVGSAGARYGYTF. DNA for the CDR3: TGCGCCAGCAGCCAAGTCGGATCGGCAGGCGCTCGCTATGGCTACACCTTC. The chain links TRBV4-1 to TRBJ1-2; D gene uncertain. This CDR3 is 17 amino acids long. Germline V gene lookup returns CDR1 MGHRA and CDR2 YSYEKL. Trimming removed 1 base from V and 4 bases from J, with 19 bases in between.

The rearrangement links TRBV11-2 to TRBJ1-2; D call uncertain. The CDR3 sequence is 11 residues long. V lost 1 base, J lost 11 bases, and 8 bases lay in between. CDR1 SGHAT and CDR2 FQNNGV come from the germline V gene. CDR3 DNA sequence: TGTGCCAGCAGCTTAGTTGAGGCTTACACCTTC. As protein: CASSLVEAYTF.

CDR3 loop: CASSEDRDGYTF. DNA of the CDR3: TGTGCCAGCAGCGAGGACAGGGATGGCTACACCTTC. V is TRBV9 and J is TRBJ1-2; 8 nucleotides agree with TRBD1. V was clipped by 3 bases and J by 6 bases; unmatched bases: 1. CDR1 is SGDLS, CDR2 YYNGEE, per germline. This CDR3 contains 12 residues.

The chain couples TRBV6-5 to TRBJ1-2; weak D call: TRBD1 (6 bases). The CDR3 totals 13 residues. V gave up 5 bases and J gave up 7 bases, with 14 bases separating them. From germline, CDR1 is MNHEY and CDR2 SVGAGI. The CDR3 sequence is CASSRTGLGGYTF. The CDR3 region has the DNA TGTGCCAGCAGTCGAACAGGGTTGGGTGGCTACACCTTC.

The genes are TRBV18 and TRBJ2-3; weak D call: TRBD1 (5 bases). The CDR3 sequence is 14 residues long. Trimming removed 1 base at V and 3 bases at J, with 8 bases between. Germline lookup yields CDR1 KGHSH and CDR2 LQKENI. The CDR3, as DNA: TGTGCCAGCTCACCACGCCCAGGGACAGATACGCAGTATTTT. Encoded protein: CASSPRPGTDTQYF.

This clone was detected only a few times. Here the CDR3 reads CASSQQPGLAAREQYF. The DNA for the CDR3 is TGTGCCAGCAGCCAACAGCCGGGACTAGCGGCACGCGAGCAGTACTTC. The V call is TRBV4-2, the J call TRBJ2-7; 11 bases match TRBD2. The CDR3 has 16 amino acids. The J segment lost 6 bases and the V segment lost 2 bases, leaving 9 bases of the junction unmatched. The germline gives CDR1 LGHNA, CDR2 YNFKEQ.

This sequence joins TRBV6-5 and TRBJ1-2; 7 positions agree with TRBD1. The CDR3 is made up of 15 amino acids. Germline assignment: CDR1 MNHEY and CDR2 SVGAGI. With V trimmed by 0 bases and J by 2 bases, 3 bases remained unmatched. The CDR3 nucleotides are TGTGCCAGCAGTTACTCCCAGGGGGGGAACTATGGCTACACCTTC. It encodes CASSYSQGGNYGYTF.

The V and J genes are TRBV9 and TRBJ2-7; either TRBD1 or TRBD2 may supply D (5 bases each). Trimming removed 4 bases from V and 2 bases from J, with 16 bases in between. Germline V CDR1 and CDR2: SGDLS, YYNGEE. This CDR3 has 15 amino acids. CDR3 in amino acids: CASSPTRDGTYEQYF. CDR3 DNA sequence: TGTGCCAGCAGCCCAACCCGGGACGGGACCTACGAGCAGTACTTC.

The J gene is TRBJ2-1, the V gene TRBV5-6; 8 nucleotides agree with TRBD1. This CDR3 has 14 residues. The junction had 7 bases not matched to a gene; V was cut back by 1 base and J by 10 bases. Germline assignment: CDR1 SGHDT and CDR2 YYEEEE. CDR3 nucleotide sequence: TGTGCCAGCAGCTTGCAGACAGGGGTTAGGGAGCAGTTCTTC. Protein: CASSLQTGVREQFF.

This chain connects TRBV6-5 to TRBJ1-2; TRBD1 matches 11 bases. The germline V gene encodes CDR1 MNHEY and CDR2 SVGAGI. V gave up 6 bases and J gave up 6 bases; unmatched junction bases: 9. This CDR3 has 15 residues. The CDR3 sequence is CASSQWTGGGDGYTF. CDR3 nucleotide sequence: TGTGCCAGCAGCCAGTGGACAGGGGGCGGGGATGGCTACACCTTC.

The rearrangement joins TRBV4-1 to TRBJ1-5; no clear D. The length of the CDR3 is 16 residues. The V and J ends lost 0 bases and 6 bases respectively, with 15 bases between them. Germline loops: CDR1 MGHRA, CDR2 YSYEKL. The CDR3 is CASSQDWGILFQPQHF. In DNA form, the CDR3 reads TGCGCCAGCAGCCAAGATTGGGGAATTCTCTTTCAGCCCCAGCATTTT.

This clone was counted a few times. V is TRBV14 and J is TRBJ2-7, with D hard to call. The CDR3 extends over 13 amino acids. The germline CDR1 and CDR2 sequences are SGHDN and FVKESK. Between the trimmed V and J ends, which lost 5 bases and 0 bases, there was a span of 8 bases. The CDR3 sequence: CASSSYISYEQYF. CDR3 nucleotides: TGTGCCAGCAGCTCATATATCTCCTACGAGCAGTACTTC.

The CDR3 bases are TGCGCCAGCATGACTGCGATTGGTAGCGGGAGTTTGTCAGATACGCAGTATTTT. Its translation is CASMTAIGSGSLSDTQYF. The J gene is TRBJ2-3, the V gene TRBV5-1, with 9 bases identical to TRBD2. The ends lost 6 bases at V and 4 bases at J; junction bases unmatched: 18. The CDR3 is 18 amino acids. Germline V gene data show CDR1 as SGHRS and CDR2 as YFSETQ. Filled out from reference TRBV5-1 and TRBJ2-3, the complete variable domain reads KAGVTQTPRYLIKTRGQQVTLSCSPISGHRSVSWYQQTPGQGLQFLFEYFSETQRNKGNFPGRFSGRQFSNSRSEMNVSTLELGDSALYLCASMTAIGSGSLSDTQYFGPGTRLTVL.

The J gene is TRBJ1-5, the V gene TRBV6-5; unclear D gene. Germline CDR1 MNHEY, CDR2 SVGAGI. The CDR3 sequence is 15 residues long. Trimming removed 5 bases at V and 2 bases at J, with 13 bases between. As DNA, the CDR3 is TGTGCCAGCAGTCTAGAGCGCCAAGGCAATCAGCCCCAGCATTTT. Its translation: CASSLERQGNQPQHF.